This passage covers 24 T cell receptor beta chains from one sample sequenced in a study of control samples from healthy donors and cancer patients. TCRdb's table, derived via immunoSEQ multiplex PCR, lists solely in-frame clones and lacks some. The sample yields 100,000 to 150,000 clones, 70% to 90% seen once. Sequencing used blood. The source is a man aged 60-69 years in good health.

The genes are TRBV19 and TRBJ1-6, with 9 positions matching TRBD1. This CDR3 region has 13 residues. Germline values: CDR1 LNHDA, CDR2 SQIVND (reference sequence). The ends lost 4 bases at V and 9 bases at J; junction bases unmatched: 1. This CDR3 reads CASSTTGGSPLHF. The CDR3 bases are TGTGCCAGTAGTACGACAGGGGGTTCACCCCTCCACTTT.

The rearrangement links TRBV7-2 to TRBJ1-3; D unclear. The CDR3 spans 15 residues. Germline-derived CDR1 and CDR2 are SGHTA and FQGNSA. Trimming took 0 bases from V and 2 from J, leaving 8 bases between them. In DNA form, the CDR3 reads TGTGCCAGCAGCTTAGCCTACTCCGCTGGAAACACCATATATTTT. Its protein product is CASSLAYSAGNTIYF.

The chain uses TRBV25-1 and TRBJ1-6; D uncertain. CDR1 is MGHDK, CDR2 SYGVNS, per germline. Trimming took off 2 bases at V and 5 bases at J, with 10 bases between the two ends. This CDR3 spans 15 amino acids. The CDR3 DNA sequence: TGTGCCAGCAGTGAACCCGGGTTGGATAATTCACCCCTCCACTTT. Encoded protein: CASSEPGLDNSPLHF.

The rearrangement joins TRBV24-1 to TRBJ2-7; 9 bases line up with TRBD1. The V gene end was trimmed by 2 bases and the J gene end by 5 bases; junction bases not matched to a gene: 15. The germline gives CDR1 KGHDR, CDR2 SFDVKD. CDR3 length: 18 residues. CDR3 region: CATSDSQGGRDRVNEQYF. The CDR3 DNA reads TGTGCCACCAGTGATTCCCAAGGGGGCCGGGACAGGGTAAACGAGCAGTACTTC.

Worth noting for this clone: This same CDR3 is encoded by further DNA sequences in the sample. The genes are TRBV5-1 and TRBJ1-6; D uncertain. Germline-derived CDR1 and CDR2 are SGHRS and YFSETQ. V was cut by 0 bases and J by 0 bases, with 7 bases left in between. This CDR3 is 16 amino acids long. The chain's CDR3 is CASSLAASSYNSPLHF. DNA of the CDR3: TGCGCCAGCAGCTTGGCCGCTAGCTCCTATAATTCACCCCTCCACTTT. The full variable domain, with the rest looked up from reference TRBV5-1 and TRBJ1-6, is KAGVTQTPRYLIKTRGQQVTLSCSPISGHRSVSWYQQTPGQGLQFLFEYFSETQRNKGNFPGRFSGRQFSNSRSEMNVSTLELGDSALYLCASSLAASSYNSPLHFGNGTRLTVT.

The chain is built from TRBV18 and TRBJ1-2; D is perhaps TRBD1 (5 bases). CDR3 size: 15 residues. CDR1 KGHSH and CDR2 LQKENI come from the germline V gene. Trimming shortened V by 3 bases and J by 4 bases, and 15 bases separated the two germline ends. The CDR3 loop is CASSPQGLGGYGYTF. Written as DNA, the CDR3 is TGTGCCAGCTCACCTCAGGGCCTCGGTGGCTATGGCTACACCTTC.

CDR3 region: CASTVTGNTEAFF. The CDR3, as DNA: TGTGCCAGTACTGTGACGGGGAACACTGAAGCTTTCTTT. This chain joins TRBV19 and TRBJ1-1; no clear D gene. V was trimmed by 7 bases and J by 1 base, leaving 10 bases between them. The germline V gene has CDR1 LNHDA and CDR2 SQIVND (reference sequence). This CDR3 spans 13 amino acids.

CDR3 in DNA: TGTGCCAGCGGGCCCTTTGCCGGGGAGCTGTTTTTT. It encodes CASGPFAGELFF. V and J are TRBV6-6 and TRBJ2-2; D is undetermined. V was clipped by 8 bases and J by 6 bases, with 10 bases between them. The germline V gene has CDR1 MNHNY and CDR2 SVGAGI (reference sequence). This CDR3 has 12 amino acids.

The rearrangement joins TRBV19 to TRBJ1-4, with 9 bases matching TRBD1. The CDR3 extends over 16 amino acids. CDR1 is LNHDA, CDR2 SQIVND, per germline (reference sequence). The trim removed 4 bases at V and 5 bases at J, leaving 8 bases unmatched. CDR3 sequence reads: CASSTGTGRGNEKLFF. The CDR3 bases are TGTGCCAGTAGTACCGGGACAGGGAGAGGGAATGAAAAACTGTTTTTT.

This clone was detected once. The rearrangement joins TRBV19 to TRBJ2-1, with 11 positions matching TRBD1. CDR1 is LNHDA and CDR2 is SQIVND in the germline V gene (reference sequence). Trimming at V came to 4 bases and at J to 4 bases, leaving 3 bases not matched to a gene. The CDR3 consists of 15 residues. The CDR3 coding sequence is TGTGCCAGTAGTACGGACAGGGGGCATTACAATGAGCAGTTCTTC. Its protein product is CASSTDRGHYNEQFF.

About this clone: The sample contains more than one DNA sequence encoding this CDR3. J is TRBJ2-3 and V is TRBV19; D possibly corresponds to TRBD2 (5 bases). This CDR3 has 14 amino acids. The germline V and J ends were trimmed by 3 bases and 3 bases, with 10 bases remaining between them. CDR1 is LNHDA, CDR2 SQIVND, per germline (reference sequence). The CDR3 spells CASSMGLATDTQYF. The CDR3 nucleotides are TGTGCCAGTAGTATGGGTTTAGCGACAGATACGCAGTATTTT.

The chain carries TRBV27 and TRBJ2-7; the D gene is possibly TRBD1 (6 bases). There are 18 residues in the CDR3. V dropped 3 bases and J dropped 2 bases, with 23 bases sitting between them. Germline V gene lookup returns CDR1 MNHEY and CDR2 SMNVEV (reference sequence). The CDR3 DNA reads as TGTGCCAGCAGTTTCATCAAGGTCAGGGGTGAGGAGCCCTACGAGCAGTACTTC. This translates into CASSFIKVRGEEPYEQYF.

V usage is TRBV3-1 (or the pseudogene TRBV3-2) and J usage is TRBJ2-3; TRBD2 agrees at 12 bases. The length of the CDR3 is 15 residues. With V trimmed by 4 bases and J by 4 bases, 3 bases remained unmatched. From germline, CDR1 is LGHDT and CDR2 YNNKEL (reference sequence). As DNA, the CDR3 is TGTGCCAGCAGCCGACTAGCGGGGGTAGCAGATACGCAGTATTTT. Residues: CASSRLAGVADTQYF.

The chain carries TRBV5-1 and TRBJ2-1; D is uncertain. CDR3 length equals 16 residues. Germline values: CDR1 SGHRS, CDR2 YFSETQ. The germline V and J ends were trimmed by 3 bases and 0 bases, with 13 bases remaining between them. CDR3 sequence: CASSSGIGGSYNEQFF. The CDR3 DNA is TGCGCCAGCAGCTCCGGTATAGGCGGCTCCTACAATGAGCAGTTCTTC.

V and J are TRBV28 and TRBJ2-2; 9 bases are a match to TRBD1. CDR1 and CDR2 (germline): MDHEN, SYDVKM. V shed 7 bases and J 6 bases; nucleotides not matched to a gene: 9. The CDR3 runs 15 residues. CDR3 bases: TGTGCCAGCATTACTGGGACAGGGAGCGCCGGGGAGCTGTTTTTT. Encoded protein: CASITGTGSAGELFF.

The chain combines TRBV7-2 with TRBJ1-2, with TRBD1 as a possible D gene (6 bases). Trimming took 2 bases from V and 4 from J, leaving 11 bases between them. The CDR3 runs 14 residues. Per germline, CDR1 SGHTA and CDR2 FQGNSA. This CDR3 is CASSLKGVSYGYTF. CDR3 DNA: TGTGCCAGCAGCTTAAAGGGGGTCAGCTATGGCTACACCTTC. The whole variable domain, remainder taken from reference TRBV7-2 and TRBJ1-2, is GAGVSQSPSNKVTEKGKDVELRCDPISGHTALYWYRQSLGQGLEFLIYFQGNSAPDKSGLPSDRFSAERTGGSVSTLTIQRTQQEDSAVYLCASSLKGVSYGYTFGSGTRLTVV.

The chain combines TRBV27 with TRBJ1-1; TRBD1 might be the D (5 bases). Trimming removed 7 bases at V and 1 base at J, with 22 bases between. The CDR3 consists of 17 residues. Germline values: CDR1 MNHEY, CDR2 SMNVEV (reference sequence). The CDR3 region has the DNA TGTGCCAGCAATACCTACGGGGCTCAGGGTACGAACACTGAAGCTTTCTTT. The encoded protein is CASNTYGAQGTNTEAFF.

V gene TRBV6-6 combines with J gene TRBJ1-3, with D tentatively TRBD1 (5 bases). The CDR3 loop spans 14 amino acids. V shed 5 bases and J shed 2 bases, with 10 bases lying between them. CDR1 is MNHNY and CDR2 is SVGAGI in the germline V gene (reference sequence). The CDR3 spells CASSRRDPGNTIYF. The CDR3 DNA reads as TGTGCCAGCAGTCGAAGGGACCCTGGAAACACCATATATTTT.

Comments on this clone: The same CDR3 also results from other DNA sequences found in this sample. The chain joins TRBV7-9 to TRBJ1-6, with 8 bases that match TRBD1. The ends lost 6 bases at V and 3 bases at J; junction bases unmatched: 7. There are 16 residues in the CDR3. The V gene's germline CDR1 is SEHNR and CDR2 FQNEAQ (reference sequence). In DNA, the CDR3 is TGTGCCAGCAGTCTAGGACAGGGATTCTATAATTCACCCCTCCACTTT. Translated, it gives CASSLGQGFYNSPLHF.

The V call is TRBV6-5, the J call TRBJ1-5, with D tentatively TRBD1 (6 bases). Germline assignment: CDR1 MNHEY and CDR2 SVGAGI. V was cut by 7 bases and J by 0 bases, with 13 bases left in between. CDR3 length equals 15 residues. The CDR3 region has the DNA TGTGCCAGCAAAATGGACAGCGGTAGCAATCAGCCCCAGCATTTT. This sequence encodes CASKMDSGSNQPQHF.

V and J are TRBV28 and TRBJ2-1, with 8 bases aligning to TRBD2. The CDR3 totals 15 residues. Trimming cost V 5 bases and J 2 bases; bases outside gene matches: 5. CDR1 and CDR2 (germline): MDHEN, SYDVKM. The CDR3 coding sequence is TGTGCCAGCAGTATGATAGCGGGGACCTACAATGAGCAGTTCTTC. Residues: CASSMIAGTYNEQFF. Complete variable domain (other parts from reference TRBV28 and TRBJ2-1): DVKVTQSSRYLVKRTGEKVFLECVQDMDHENMFWYRQDPGLGLRLIYFSYDVKMKEKGDIPEGYSVSREKKERFSLILESASTNQTSMYLCASSMIAGTYNEQFFGPGTRLTVL.

J is TRBJ2-1 and V is TRBV19; TRBD1 matches 7 bases. V lost 6 bases to trimming and J lost 0 bases; unmatched junction nucleotides: 8. This CDR3 comprises 16 residues. Germline V gene data show CDR1 as LNHDA and CDR2 as SQIVND (reference sequence). CDR3: CASRTGTATSYNEQFF. The CDR3 nucleotides read TGTGCCAGTAGAACCGGGACAGCCACCTCCTACAATGAGCAGTTCTTC. Looking up the rest from reference TRBV19 and TRBJ2-1 gives the full variable domain: DGGITQSPKYLFRKEGQNVTLSCEQNLNHDAMYWYRQDPGQGLRLIYYSQIVNDFQKGDIAEGYSVSREKKESFPLTVTSAQKNPTAFYLCASRTGTATSYNEQFFGPGTRLTVL.

This chain links TRBV29-1 with TRBJ2-2; weak D call: TRBD2 (5 bases). The CDR3 has 12 residues. The germline V gene encodes CDR1 SQVTM and CDR2 ANQGSEA. The V end was cut by 4 bases, the J end by 5 bases, with 8 bases between. The CDR3 spells CSVVGGTGELFF. For the CDR3, the DNA is TGCAGCGTTGTGGGCGGGACCGGGGAGCTGTTTTTT.

CDR3 loop: CASSETGPIYEQYF. Written as DNA, the CDR3 is TGCGCCAGCAGCGAAACGGGTCCAATCTACGAGCAGTACTTC. The chain combines TRBV5-1 with TRBJ2-7; unclear D gene. Trimming took off 4 bases at V and 3 bases at J, with 14 bases between the two ends. From germline, CDR1 is SGHRS and CDR2 YFSETQ. The CDR3 totals 14 residues.